This T cell receptor beta chain was retrieved from a study of regulatory T cells in long-lasting Graves disease. CDR3 length: 15 residues. The V and J ends lost 3 bases and 2 bases respectively, with 12 bases between them. This clonotype showed up many times. Time point denoted: newly diagnosed GD, antithyroid drugs for less than 3 months. PBMCs were the source of the RNA used for TCR sequencing. For TCR beta, libraries came from iRepertoire HTBI primers and Arm-PCR of CDR3 regions. Original methodology: Samples collectively showed fewer than 80 TRBV and approximately 15 TRBJ segments. TCRdb redid the calling of the multiplex PCR reads with MiXCR, one entry per CDR3 protein. These V and J calls are TCRdb output, not the study's own analysis. This table holds approximately 360,000 distinct CDR3 sequences, about 11% found once. These sequences were also reported in another study, on T cells in Graves' hyperthyroidism and ophthalmopathy. That study reports: HTBI primers were employed in a first-round RT-PCR of the TCR CDR3.

The V and J genes are TRBV12-3 or TRBV12-4 and TRBJ2-3, with D unclear. The specimen was peripheral blood mononuclear cells (PBMCs), collected at new diagnosis, from a patient treated with antithyroid drugs. The sequence came from a woman aged 18 to 35 with Graves disease. CDR3 coding DNA: TGTGCCAGCAGTTTGACCAGGCTCGTCACAGATACGCAGTATTTT. As protein: CASSLTRLVTDTQYF.